The entry below describes one T cell receptor beta chain. Its antigen is as yet unknown. This entry belongs to a study of shared clonotypes between healthy human individuals. Across the study: Donors had three CD4 naive, three CD4 memory, two CD8 naive and one CD8 memory plate apiece.

Source study methods: ImmunoSEQ supplied junction-only sequences lacking quality scores, so filtering was different. This table comes from immunoSEQ multiplex PCR, and its TCRdb copy is limited to in-frame clones, with some not included. V and J calls and clone size come straight from that table; D and trimming were deduced from the DNA. The sample has 500,000 to 700,000 clones, 95% seen once. Findings and limits, study-wide: Naive subsets tended to show greater estimated richness than memory subsets. Non-shared clonotypes were found to have lower generation probabilities than the clonotypes that were shared by all four of the sorted-subset donors.

The CDR3 is 14 residues long. Germline V lookup: CDR1 LNHNV, CDR2 YYDKDF (reference sequence). V gave up 2 bases and J gave up 2 bases, with 10 bases separating them. In the naive CD8 group, cells lacked CD45RO and were positively selected for CCR7, so terminally differentiated effector memory CD45RA+ cells were left out. The chain has TRBV15 and TRBJ2-7; D gene uncertain. The specimen was naive CD8+ T cells sorted from blood. This sequence was found in a young woman in good health. For the CDR3, the DNA is TGTGCCACCAGCAGAAAGGACGGACCCTACGAGCAGTACTTC. Its translation is CATSRKDGPYEQYF.